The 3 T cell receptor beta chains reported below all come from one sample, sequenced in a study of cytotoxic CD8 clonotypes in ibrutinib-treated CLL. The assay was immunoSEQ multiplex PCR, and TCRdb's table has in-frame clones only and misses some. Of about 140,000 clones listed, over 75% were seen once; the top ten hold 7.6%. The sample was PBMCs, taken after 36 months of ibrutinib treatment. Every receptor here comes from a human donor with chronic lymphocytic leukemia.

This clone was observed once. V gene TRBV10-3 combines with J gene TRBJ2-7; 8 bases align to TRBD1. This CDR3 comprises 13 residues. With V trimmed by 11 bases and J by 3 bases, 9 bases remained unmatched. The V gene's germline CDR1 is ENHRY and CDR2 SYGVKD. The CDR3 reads CAATGTGDYEQYF. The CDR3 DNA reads TGTGCCGCAACCGGGACAGGAGACTACGAGCAGTACTTC.

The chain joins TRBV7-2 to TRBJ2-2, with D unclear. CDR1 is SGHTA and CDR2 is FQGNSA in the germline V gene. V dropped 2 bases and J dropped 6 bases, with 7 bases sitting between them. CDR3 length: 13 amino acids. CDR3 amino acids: CASSLYRPGELFF. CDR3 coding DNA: TGTGCCAGCAGCTTATATCGGCCCGGGGAGCTGTTTTTT.

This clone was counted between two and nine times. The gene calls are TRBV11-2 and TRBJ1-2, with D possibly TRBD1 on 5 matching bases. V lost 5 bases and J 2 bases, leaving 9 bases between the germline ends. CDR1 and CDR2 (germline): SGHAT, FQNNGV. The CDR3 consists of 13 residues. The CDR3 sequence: CASSPDSNYGYTF. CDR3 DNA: TGTGCCAGCAGCCCAGACAGCAACTATGGCTACACCTTC.